One T cell receptor beta chain is described in this entry. Its target is unknown. The CDR3 has 15 residues. Trimming shortened V by 3 bases and J by 2 bases, and 11 bases separated the two germline ends. CDR1 and CDR2 (germline): MDHEN, SYDVKM. It was autoimmune disease history or systemic immunosuppression that excluded patients. These data originate in a study of OX40 agonist ivuxolimab in advanced cancers. About the study: Ivuxolimab, an agonist antibody against OX40 (CD134), was given to patients. Three dose-escalation patients had partial responses: one with hepatocellular carcinoma and two with cutaneous melanoma.

The protocol was immunoSEQ multiplex PCR, while the TCRdb copy is restricted to in-frame clones and leaves out a portion. This repertoire shows about 60,000 clones, approximately 90% found once; its top ten account for approximately 4%. Whole-study findings and limits: CD8+ T cells averaged more expanded clones than CD4+.

This receptor was obtained from an adult with an advanced solid tumor such as melanoma, head and neck, liver or kidney cancer. The V and J genes are TRBV28 and TRBJ2-1; D perhaps matches TRBD1 (6 bases). Sample: CD4+ or CD8+ T cells sorted from blood, taken in a trial of the OX40 agonist ivuxolimab. CDR3 loop: CASSFGRGTYNEQFF. The CDR3 DNA reads as TGTGCCAGCAGTTTCGGCAGGGGAACCTACAATGAGCAGTTCTTC.